One and the same sample provided the 26 T cell receptor beta chains below, sequenced in a study of beta chain features in type 1 diabetes. Expressed TCRB transcripts were sequenced, since all the RNA that had been isolated was reverse transcribed. Assay: immunoSEQ multiplex PCR; the TCRdb copy retains only in-frame clones and omits some. The data show 120,000 to 150,000 clones, around 50% seen once. The material sequenced was Tregs from blood. Receptors originate from a man in his late teens or twenties in good health.

The V call is TRBV4-3, the J call TRBJ2-7; the match to TRBD1 covers 11 bases. Germline CDR1 LGHNA, CDR2 YSLEER. J gave up 2 bases and V 3 bases, and 0 bases lay outside the gene matches. The CDR3 is 14 amino acids. CDR3 sequence: CASSQGQGAYEQYF. CDR3 bases: TGCGCCAGCAGCCAGGGACAGGGGGCCTACGAGCAGTACTTC.

The V call is TRBV5-1, the J call TRBJ2-1, with a tentative D call TRBD1 (6 bases). V shed 4 bases and J shed 0 bases, with 11 bases lying between them. CDR1 is SGHRS, CDR2 YFSETQ, per germline. The CDR3 is made up of 15 amino acids. As DNA, the CDR3 is TGCGCCAGCAGCCCGGGGACAATCTCCTACAATGAGCAGTTCTTC. Translation: CASSPGTISYNEQFF.

The rearrangement joins TRBV18 to TRBJ2-1, with D possibly matching TRBD1 (6 bases). Trimming pared 1 base from V and 7 bases from J, leaving 8 bases between. Germline V CDR1 and CDR2: KGHSH, LQKENI. This CDR3 has 13 amino acids. This chain's CDR3 is CASSPQGGNEQFF. The CDR3 DNA sequence: TGTGCCAGCTCACCACAAGGGGGAAATGAGCAGTTCTTC.

The sample holds a few counts of this clone. This rearrangement joins TRBV29-1 to TRBJ2-3, with a weak D call TRBD2 (5 bases). The CDR3 length is 12 residues. The germline gives CDR1 SQVTM, CDR2 ANQGSEA. V was shortened by 5 bases and J by 5 bases, with 11 bases between the two germline ends. The CDR3 sequence is CSVRGYGDTQYF. Written as DNA, the CDR3 is TGCAGCGTTAGAGGGTATGGAGATACGCAGTATTTT.

This chain connects TRBV5-1 to TRBJ1-5; D gene ambiguous. The CDR3 totals 15 residues. CDR1 and CDR2 (germline): SGHRS, YFSETQ. Trimming removed 0 bases from V and 1 base from J, with 8 bases in between. CDR3 amino acids: CASSLDGMSNQPQHF. Here the CDR3 DNA reads TGCGCCAGCAGCTTGGACGGGATGAGCAATCAGCCCCAGCATTTT.

This chain links TRBV27 with TRBJ1-2; 7 nucleotides line up with TRBD1. Germline V CDR1 and CDR2: MNHEY, SMNVEV (reference sequence). V was pared by 4 bases and J by 6 bases, with 2 bases of the junction left unmatched. The CDR3 is made up of 12 amino acids. The CDR3 is CASSSTGDGYTF. The CDR3 nucleotides read TGTGCCAGCAGTTCAACAGGGGATGGCTACACCTTC.

This clone came up a few times. The chain uses TRBV9 and TRBJ2-4; 11 positions agree with TRBD1. The CDR3 has 14 residues. Trimming at V came to 3 bases and at J to 8 bases, leaving 4 bases not matched to a gene. Germline CDR1 and CDR2: SGDLS and YYNGEE. CDR3: CASSESGQGDIQYF. CDR3 DNA: TGTGCCAGCAGCGAATCGGGACAGGGGGACATTCAGTACTTC. Together with reference TRBV9 and TRBJ2-4, the CDR3 gives the full variable domain: DSGVTQTPKHLITATGQRVTLRCSPRSGDLSVYWYQQSLDQGLQFLIQYYNGEERAKGNILERFSAQQFPDLHSELNLSSLELGDSALYFCASSESGQGDIQYFGAGTRLSVL.

The count of this clone is one. This rearrangement joins TRBV6-1 to TRBJ1-5; D is unclear. The CDR3 loop spans 15 amino acids. Trimming cost V 0 bases and J 5 bases, with 11 bases left between them. Germline CDR1 MNHNS, CDR2 SASEGT. The CDR3 coding sequence is TGTGCCAGCAGTGAAGCGCCGAGAGGAGATCAGCCCCAGCATTTT. Protein sequence: CASSEAPRGDQPQHF.

The rearrangement links TRBV28 to TRBJ1-4, with a tentative D call TRBD1 (6 bases). The CDR3 is 14 residues long. The ends were cut back, 2 bases at V and 4 bases at J, with 8 bases in the middle. Per germline, CDR1 MDHEN and CDR2 SYDVKM. Written as DNA, the CDR3 is TGTGCCAGCAGTTTACAGGGGCTTAATGAAAAACTGTTTTTT. This sequence encodes CASSLQGLNEKLFF.

This clone was seen more than once but under ten times. The gene calls are TRBV9 and TRBJ2-3, with TRBD2 matching over 13 bases. The V gene's germline CDR1 is SGDLS and CDR2 YYNGEE. With 3 bases clipped from V and 4 bases from J, the junction kept 5 bases outside the gene matches. This CDR3 comprises 16 residues. The CDR3 DNA is TGTGCCAGCAGCGCTACTAGCGGGGGGGCCCCAGATACGCAGTATTTT. This encodes CASSATSGGAPDTQYF. Based on the CDR3 plus reference TRBV9 and TRBJ2-3, the full variable domain is DSGVTQTPKHLITATGQRVTLRCSPRSGDLSVYWYQQSLDQGLQFLIQYYNGEERAKGNILERFSAQQFPDLHSELNLSSLELGDSALYFCASSATSGGAPDTQYFGPGTRLTVL.

This chain links TRBV5-6 with TRBJ2-1; TRBD2 aligns across 7 bases. J lost 7 bases, V lost 3 bases, and 10 bases had no gene match. The CDR3 totals 15 residues. The germline V gene encodes CDR1 SGHDT and CDR2 YYEEEE. The CDR3 DNA reads as TGTGCCAGCAGCTCTCGGGGACTACCGCCGAATGAGCAGTTCTTC. Its protein product is CASSSRGLPPNEQFF.

The CDR3 DNA reads as TGTGCCAGCAGTTTATGGTCCGGGACAGGTCATCAGCCCCAGCATTTT. Amino acid sequence: CASSLWSGTGHQPQHF. This rearrangement joins TRBV27 to TRBJ1-5; 8 nucleotides align to TRBD1. CDR3 length: 16 amino acids. J was trimmed by 5 bases and V by 1 base; bases with no gene match: 7. CDR1 MNHEY and CDR2 SMNVEV come from the germline V gene (reference sequence).

This chain connects TRBV19 to TRBJ1-5; D gene ambiguous. CDR3 length equals 13 residues. The germline V and J ends were trimmed by 3 bases and 4 bases, with 7 bases remaining between them. Per the germline V gene, CDR1 is LNHDA and CDR2 is SQIVND (reference sequence). CDR3 protein: CASSIYTNQPQHF. DNA for the CDR3: TGTGCCAGTAGTATCTATACTAATCAGCCCCAGCATTTT.

The CDR3 DNA reads as TGTGCCAGCAGTTACAACGGGAGAGGCGATCACGAGCAGTACTTC. This sequence encodes CASSYNGRGDHEQYF. The chain has TRBV6-5 and TRBJ2-7; a possible D gene is TRBD2 (6 bases). The CDR3 is made up of 15 amino acids. Trimming took 2 bases from V and 5 from J, leaving 16 bases between them. Germline V gene data show CDR1 as MNHEY and CDR2 as SVGAGI.

This clone was observed a handful of times. This sequence joins TRBV29-1 and TRBJ1-3; no clear D gene. The germline V and J ends were trimmed by 0 bases and 0 bases, with 12 bases remaining between them. The length of the CDR3 is 16 residues. CDR1 and CDR2 (germline): SQVTM, ANQGSEA. In DNA, the CDR3 is TGCAGCGTTGAAGAGCGGGCAGCGAGCTCTGGAAACACCATATATTTT. Translated, it gives CSVEERAASSGNTIYF.

This clone was found once. The V call is TRBV2, the J call TRBJ1-3; 11 bases map to TRBD1. V trimming: 9 bases; J trimming: 6 bases; junction bases outside the gene matches: 7. Germline V gives CDR1 SNHLY, CDR2 FYNNEI. The CDR3 has 14 residues. CDR3 in amino acids: CASHRDRGLNTIYF. As DNA, the CDR3 is TGTGCCAGTCACCGGGACAGGGGGTTAAACACCATATATTTT.

The chain links TRBV7-3 to TRBJ2-6; TRBD1 aligns across 9 bases. Trimming at V came to 9 bases and at J to 4 bases, leaving 4 bases not matched to a gene. This CDR3 comprises 14 residues. Germline V gene sequence: CDR1 SGHTA, CDR2 FQGTGA. The DNA of the CDR3 is TGTGCCAGTGGGACAGGGTTCGGGGCCAACGTCCTGACTTTC. This gives the protein CASGTGFGANVLTF.

This chain joins TRBV28 and TRBJ1-5, with D unresolved. The germline V gene encodes CDR1 MDHEN and CDR2 SYDVKM. This CDR3 comprises 15 residues. V lost 5 bases, J lost 5 bases, and 16 bases lay in between. CDR3 residues: CASSPRGYAHQPQHF. The CDR3 DNA follows: TGTGCCAGCAGTCCGAGAGGGTATGCACATCAGCCCCAGCATTTT.

This clone came up a few times. The J gene is TRBJ2-2, the V gene TRBV19, with a possible D match to TRBD1 (6 bases). There are 15 residues in the CDR3. Trimming removed 3 bases at V and 7 bases at J, with 15 bases between. Germline V gene data show CDR1 as LNHDA and CDR2 as SQIVND (reference sequence). The DNA of the CDR3 is TGTGCCAGTAGTATTTCGGCAGGGGTGGACGGGGAGCTGTTTTTT. Its protein is CASSISAGVDGELFF.

V usage is TRBV4-3 and J usage is TRBJ1-6; TRBD1 aligns across 7 bases. V lost 3 bases and J lost 10; bases outside the gene matches: 6. Germline CDR1 and CDR2: LGHNA and YSLEER. This CDR3 comprises 14 residues. The CDR3 reads CASSQEQGPSPLHF. CDR3 in DNA: TGCGCCAGCAGCCAGGAACAGGGGCCCTCACCCCTCCACTTT.

In this sample, this clone turned up once. The sample has other DNA sequences that encode this CDR3 too. V and J are TRBV7-2 and TRBJ2-7, with a tentative D call TRBD1 (6 bases). The germline gives CDR1 SGHTA, CDR2 FQGNSA. There are 15 residues in the CDR3. The germline V and J ends were trimmed by 1 base and 1 base, with 11 bases remaining between them. This chain's CDR3 is CASSLVGHLSYEQYF. The CDR3 DNA sequence: TGTGCCAGCAGCTTAGTGGGACACCTATCCTACGAGCAGTACTTC.

This chain uses TRBV5-1 with TRBJ2-6, with D possibly matching TRBD1 (6 bases). V was shortened by 5 bases and J by 0 bases, with 6 bases between the two germline ends. This CDR3 contains 14 residues. Germline V gene lookup returns CDR1 SGHRS and CDR2 YFSETQ. DNA of the CDR3: TGCGCCAGCAGGGACAGCTCTGGGGCCAACGTCCTGACTTTC. It encodes CASRDSSGANVLTF. Combining the CDR3 with reference TRBV5-1 and TRBJ2-6 gives the whole variable domain KAGVTQTPRYLIKTRGQQVTLSCSPISGHRSVSWYQQTPGQGLQFLFEYFSETQRNKGNFPGRFSGRQFSNSRSEMNVSTLELGDSALYLCASRDSSGANVLTFGAGSRLTVL.

This clone was seen more than once but under ten times. This sequence joins TRBV18 and TRBJ2-7; 9 bases line up with TRBD1. Germline CDR1 and CDR2: KGHSH and LQKENI. This CDR3 contains 18 residues. J was trimmed by 0 bases and V by 2 bases; bases with no gene match: 11. CDR3 coding DNA: TGTGCCAGCTCACCAGTCGGGACAGGGAACGTTAGCTCCTACGAGCAGTACTTC. Protein: CASSPVGTGNVSSYEQYF.

The gene calls are TRBV5-4 and TRBJ1-2, with TRBD1 matching over 9 bases. Germline trimming cut 1 base from V and 4 bases from J; bases unmatched to any gene: 2. The CDR3 is made up of 14 amino acids. Germline CDR1 SGHNT, CDR2 YYREEE (reference sequence). In nucleotides, the CDR3 is TGTGCCAGCAGCTTGAGGACAGGGGCCTATGGCTACACCTTC. Translated, it gives CASSLRTGAYGYTF. Full variable domain (outside the CDR3, taken from reference TRBV5-4 and TRBJ1-2): ETGVTQSPTHLIKTRGQQVTLRCSSQSGHNTVSWYQQALGQGPQFIFQYYREEENGRGNFPPRFSGLQFPNYSSELNVNALELDDSALYLCASSLRTGAYGYTFGSGTRLTVV.

V gene TRBV7-9 combines with J gene TRBJ1-2; D gene ambiguous. CDR3 length: 15 residues. V dropped 7 bases and J dropped 1 base, with 16 bases sitting between them. From germline, CDR1 is SEHNR and CDR2 FQNEAQ (reference sequence). CDR3 residues: CASTHGESFNYGYTF. The CDR3 DNA is TGTGCCAGCACCCACGGGGAAAGCTTTAACTATGGCTACACCTTC.

This clone was found a few times. The chain has TRBV10-2 and TRBJ1-2, with a possible D match to TRBD1 (6 bases). V lost 5 bases to trimming and J lost 6 bases, with 13 bases between them. The CDR3 totals 13 residues. Germline V CDR1 and CDR2: WSHSY, SAAADI. CDR3 DNA: TGCGCCAGCAGTTACAGGGAACTCGATGGCTACACCTTC. Its translation: CASSYRELDGYTF.